This section outlines one TCR beta chain sequence together with its context. This sample stems from a study of blood T cells in healthy people across ages. CDR1 and CDR2 (germline): ENHRY, SYGVKD. The V and J ends lost 3 bases and 4 bases, in that order; junction bases with no gene match: 10. This CDR3 region has 16 residues. A second PCR, run for roughly 7 to 11 cycles, used a sample-barcoded 5' primer plus a J-beta primer mix. One entry per CDR3 protein results from TCRdb running MiXCR on the 5' RACE reads. The sample records under 1,100,000 distinct CDR3 sequences, 20% to 25% being singletons. In addition, the sample was reused for a study of T cells of mothers and their children.

The chain has TRBV10-3 and TRBJ2-5, with 8 bases aligning to TRBD2. This receptor was taken from a girl aged 2 to 10 in good health. Sample: blood. The CDR3 here is CAISEVPLAGGETQYF. DNA of the CDR3: TGTGCCATCAGTGAAGTACCGCTGGCGGGGGGAGAGACCCAGTACTTC.